In this sample, the clone carrying this T cell receptor (beta chain) turned up many times. The antigen is not known. This sample is part of a study of T cells in Graves' hyperthyroidism and ophthalmopathy. Uncontrolled infection, other autoimmune disease, pregnancy and lactation each barred patients from inclusion. Each diagnosis drew on symptoms, thyroxine, TRAb, thyroid ultrasound and orbital computed tomography findings. PBMCs were derived from 9.5 to 10 ml fresh peripheral blood. The germline V and J ends were trimmed by 4 bases and 4 bases, with 8 bases remaining between them. Germline CDR1 is SNHLY and CDR2 is FYNNEI. The CDR3 extends over 13 amino acids. Broader study findings: Ophthalmopathy was separated from stable hyperthyroidism by a 13 V-J model.

Amplification yielded TCR beta CDR3 regions, with RNA transcripts as the source. First-round RT-PCR of the TCR CDR3 relied on the HTBI primer set. A single record per CDR3 protein comes from TCRdb applying MiXCR to the multiplex PCR reads. The table lists more than 600,000 distinct CDR3 sequences, 16% of them singletons. The source of this sequence is a man between 18 and 29 years old with Graves' hyperthyroidism. The chain carries TRBV2 and TRBJ1-5, with D possibly TRBD1 on 5 matching bases. What was sequenced was blood. The CDR3 sequence: CASSGGRNQPQHF. The CDR3 DNA reads TGTGCCAGCAGTGGGGGCCGTAATCAGCCCCAGCATTTT.